Detailed here is one T cell receptor beta chain. Germline-derived CDR1 and CDR2 are MGHRA and YSYEKL. The CDR3 contains 14 residues. The ends lost 4 bases at V and 2 bases at J; junction bases unmatched: 5. The entry originates in a study of cytomegalovirus exposure and HLA in healthy donors. The PCR ran on 60 Vbeta and 13 Jbeta primers. Clones were sequenced by immunoSEQ multiplex PCR, and TCRdb holds only the in-frame ones, with some missing. This sample has about 200,000 clones, with roughly 85% found just once. Input material: PBMCs. This TCR was sampled from a male donor in good health and CMV-seronegative. The chain couples TRBV4-1 to TRBJ2-7; TRBD1 matches at 7 bases. CDR3 residues: CASSPQGFTYEQYF. Here the CDR3 DNA reads TGCGCCAGCAGCCCACAGGGGTTTACCTACGAGCAGTACTTC.